A selection of T cell receptor beta chains follows, all from one sample in a study of shared clonotypes between healthy human individuals. TCRdb's copy holds only in-frame clones and misses some; the assay was immunoSEQ multiplex PCR. The sample includes about 480,000 clones, over 75% of them seen just once. The sample comprised PBMCs. These receptors originate from a woman in her 40s in good health. Some clones in this sample may be carry-over from other donors' samples. Both conserved end residues are part of each CDR3. D genes are given only for firm matches. Only part of the rows carry a size: once, few, many, or a class if the clone is expanded.

J gene | D gene | V gene | clone size | CDR3 protein | CDR3 DNA
TRBJ2-7 | TRBD2 | TRBV27 | . | CAIGIRTSGSVYEQYF | TGTGCCATAGGGATTCGGACTAGCGGGAGTGTATACGAGCAGTACTTC
TRBJ2-3 | . | TRBV2 | . | CASSQEAGEDTQYF | TGTGCCAGCAGCCAAGAGGCGGGCGAAGATACGCAGTATTTT
TRBJ2-3 | TRBD1 | TRBV27 | . | CASSPTGQIPSTDTQYF | TGTGCCAGCAGTCCAACGGGACAGATACCTAGCACAGATACGCAGTATTTT
TRBJ2-3 | . | TRBV5-1 | . | CASSLAPLGGSTDTQYF | TGCGCCAGCAGCTTGGCTCCCCTCGGCGGGAGCACAGATACGCAGTATTTT
TRBJ2-5 | TRBD2 | TRBV11-2 | . | CASSSRLAGGQETQYF | TGTGCCAGCAGCTCTCGACTAGCGGGAGGGCAAGAGACCCAGTACTTC
TRBJ1-1 | . | TRBV15 | few | CATSRSRNTEAFF | TGTGCCACCAGCCGATCGCGGAACACTGAAGCTTTCTTT
TRBJ2-3 | TRBD1 | TRBV7-2 | few | CASSLGTGPDTQYF | TGTGCCAGCAGCCTCGGGACAGGGCCAGATACGCAGTATTTT
TRBJ2-3 | . | TRBV7-3 | . | CASSPTGHSTDTQYF | TGTGCCAGCAGCCCAACGGGACATAGCACAGATACGCAGTATTTT
TRBJ2-1 | . | TRBV27 | once | CASSPGLGIVWQFF | TGTGCCAGCAGCCCTGGACTGGGGATCGTATGGCAGTTCTTC
TRBJ2-2 | TRBD2 | TRBV7-2 | . | CASSPNPGGGDNTGELFF | TGTGCCAGCAGCCCAAACCCGGGCGGGGGAGACAACACCGGGGAGCTGTTTTTT
TRBJ2-3 | TRBD2 | TRBV7-9 | . | CASSLEAGSSTDTQYF | TGTGCCAGCAGCTTAGAAGCGGGGAGTAGCACAGATACGCAGTATTTT
TRBJ2-4 | TRBD1 | TRBV27 | few | CASSLSVETGGRNIQYF | TGTGCCAGCAGTTTATCCGTAGAAACAGGGGGACGCAACATTCAGTACTTC
TRBJ1-5 | . | TRBV18 | . | CASSPGRGNQPQHF | TGTGCCAGCTCACCGGGGAGGGGAAATCAGCCCCAGCATTTT
TRBJ2-7 | TRBD2 | TRBV18 | . | CASSPESGLAAYEQYF | TGTGCCAGCTCACCAGAGTCGGGACTAGCGGCATACGAGCAGTACTTC
TRBJ2-1 | . | TRBV28 | . | CASSLVYNEQFF | TGTGCCAGCAGTTTGGTCTACAATGAGCAGTTCTTC
TRBJ2-5 | . | TRBV6-5 | few | CASSTGRETQYF | TGTGCCAGCAGTACAGGGAGAGAGACCCAGTACTTC
TRBJ2-5 | TRBD2 | TRBV11-1 | . | CASSKTTSGVQETQYF | TGTGCCAGCAGCAAAACGACTAGCGGGGTCCAAGAGACCCAGTACTTC
TRBJ1-2 | . | TRBV29-1 | . | CSVEMMGRGYTF | TGCAGCGTTGAAATGATGGGGCGAGGCTACACCTTC
TRBJ1-5 | . | TRBV6-5 | many | CASSWGRNNQPQHF | TGTGCCAGCAGTTGGGGACGGAACAATCAGCCCCAGCATTTT
TRBJ1-1 | . | TRBV7-3 | . | CASSLTRNTEAFF | TGTGCCAGCAGCCTTACAAGGAACACTGAAGCTTTCTTT
TRBJ2-5 | . | TRBV18 | once | CASSPRGGETQYF | TGTGCCAGCTCACCAAGGGGCGGGGAGACCCAGTACTTC
TRBJ1-1 | . | TRBV4-1 | few | CASSQDQAGTFF | TGCGCCAGCAGCCAAGATCAGGCAGGTACTTTCTTT
TRBJ2-3 | TRBD2 | TRBV7-8 | . | CASSQTSGRADTQYF | TGTGCCAGCAGCCAGACTAGCGGGAGAGCAGATACGCAGTATTTT
TRBJ1-1 | . | TRBV4-1 | . | CASSQETDMNTEAFF | TGCGCCAGCAGCCAAGAGACAGACATGAACACTGAAGCTTTCTTT
TRBJ2-1 | . | TRBV4-3 | . | CASSQRSGTYNEQFF | TGCGCCAGCAGCCAACGTAGCGGAACCTACAATGAGCAGTTCTTC
TRBJ2-2 | . | TRBV27 | . | CASSSRKLAQNTGELFF | TGTGCCAGCAGTTCCCGGAAACTAGCCCAAAACACCGGGGAGCTGTTTTTT
TRBJ1-1 | . | TRBV5-3 | . | CARSFQLNTEAFF | TGTGCCAGAAGCTTCCAACTGAACACTGAAGCTTTCTTT
TRBJ2-5 | TRBD1 | TRBV5-1 | . | CASRPQTGAQETQYF | TGCGCCAGCAGACCACAAACAGGGGCCCAAGAGACCCAGTACTTC
TRBJ1-2 | . | TRBV18 | . | CASSGGPGYGYTF | TGTGCCAGCTCAGGTGGGCCGGGCTATGGCTACACCTTC
TRBJ2-7 | TRBD1 | TRBV7-9 | . | CASSSTGGSGEQYF | TGTGCCAGCAGCTCGACAGGGGGTTCTGGGGAGCAGTACTTC
TRBJ2-5 | . | TRBV25-1 | . | CASSLVEETQYF | TGTGCCAGCAGTTTGGTGGAAGAGACCCAGTACTTC
TRBJ1-1 | . | TRBV19 | few | CASSIGEGSAEAFF | TGTGCCAGTAGTATAGGGGAAGGATCTGCTGAAGCTTTCTTT
TRBJ2-6 | . | TRBV9 | . | CASSVGVEPVFPAGANVLTF | TGTGCCAGCAGCGTAGGGGTGGAACCAGTTTTCCCGGCTGGGGCCAACGTCCTGACTTTC
TRBJ2-1 | . | TRBV18 | . | CASSPLLVAGSVGLYNEQFF | TGTGCCAGCTCACCGCTCCTAGTGGCGGGGTCAGTGGGGTTATACAATGAGCAGTTCTTC
TRBJ2-7 | TRBD2 | TRBV10-3 | few | CAIMTSGSYEQYF | TGTGCCATCATGACTAGCGGGAGCTACGAGCAGTACTTC
TRBJ2-4 | . | TRBV5-3 | once | CARSSVTQAKNIQYF | TGTGCCAGAAGCTCAGTGACACAAGCCAAAAACATTCAGTACTTC
TRBJ2-2 | TRBD1 | TRBV30 | . | CAWSTGGGTGELFF | TGTGCCTGGAGTACAGGGGGAGGCACCGGGGAGCTGTTTTTT
TRBJ2-7 | . | TRBV18 | . | CASSPRETGSYEQYF | TGTGCCAGCTCACCCCGGGAGACAGGGAGCTACGAGCAGTACTTC
TRBJ2-5 | . | TRBV2 | . | CASSGERETQYF | TGTGCCAGCAGCGGCGAGAGGGAGACCCAGTACTTC